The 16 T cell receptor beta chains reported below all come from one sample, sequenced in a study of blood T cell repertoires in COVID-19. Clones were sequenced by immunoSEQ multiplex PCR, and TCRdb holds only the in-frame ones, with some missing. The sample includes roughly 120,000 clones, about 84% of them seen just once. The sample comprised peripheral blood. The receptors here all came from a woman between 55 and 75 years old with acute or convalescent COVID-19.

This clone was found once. In DNA, the CDR3 is TGTGCCACCAAGGAGGATTCTCTCACAGATACGCAGTATTTT. This codes for CATKEDSLTDTQYF. The chain carries TRBV24-1 and TRBJ2-3, with a possible D match to TRBD2 (5 bases). The CDR3 is made up of 14 amino acids. Germline V CDR1 and CDR2: KGHDR, SFDVKD. Trimming shortened V by 8 bases and J by 2 bases, and 13 bases separated the two germline ends.

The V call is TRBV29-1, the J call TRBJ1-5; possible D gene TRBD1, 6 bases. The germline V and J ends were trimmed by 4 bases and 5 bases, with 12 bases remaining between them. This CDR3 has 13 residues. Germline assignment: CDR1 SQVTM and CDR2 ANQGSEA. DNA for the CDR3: TGCAGCGTTGCACAGGGTGAATATCAGCCCCAGCATTTT. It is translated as CSVAQGEYQPQHF. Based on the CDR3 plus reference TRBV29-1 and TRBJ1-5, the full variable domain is SAVISQKPSRDICQRGTSLTIQCQVDSQVTMMFWYRQQPGQSLTLIATANQGSEATYESGFVIDKFPISRPNLTFSTLTVSNMSPEDSSIYLCSVAQGEYQPQHFGDGTRLSIL.

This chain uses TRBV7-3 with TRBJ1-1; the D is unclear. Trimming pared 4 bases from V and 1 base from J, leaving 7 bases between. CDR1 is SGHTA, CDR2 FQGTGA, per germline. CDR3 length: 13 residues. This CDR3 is CASSSQANTEAFF. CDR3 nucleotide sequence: TGTGCCAGCAGCTCCCAGGCGAACACTGAAGCTTTCTTT.

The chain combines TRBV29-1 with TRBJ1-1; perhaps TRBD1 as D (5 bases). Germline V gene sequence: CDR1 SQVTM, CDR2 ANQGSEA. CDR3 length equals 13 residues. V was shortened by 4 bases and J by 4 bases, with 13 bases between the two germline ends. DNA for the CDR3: TGCAGCGTTGCCCCCGGGGGAGGCACTGAAGCTTTCTTT. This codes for CSVAPGGGTEAFF. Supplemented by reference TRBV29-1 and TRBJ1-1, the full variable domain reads SAVISQKPSRDICQRGTSLTIQCQVDSQVTMMFWYRQQPGQSLTLIATANQGSEATYESGFVIDKFPISRPNLTFSTLTVSNMSPEDSSIYLCSVAPGGGTEAFFGQGTRLTVV.

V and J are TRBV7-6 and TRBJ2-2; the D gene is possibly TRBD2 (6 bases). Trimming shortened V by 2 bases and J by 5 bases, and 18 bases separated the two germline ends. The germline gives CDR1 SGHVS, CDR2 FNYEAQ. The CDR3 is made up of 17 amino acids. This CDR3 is CASSLPGERGRTGELFF. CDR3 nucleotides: TGTGCCAGCAGCTTACCGGGGGAGAGGGGACGGACCGGGGAGCTGTTTTTT.

CDR3 sequence: CAWVPSRGTQYF. CDR3 sequence (DNA): TGTGCCTGGGTACCTAGTAGGGGTACGCAGTATTTT. V gene TRBV30 combines with J gene TRBJ2-3; perhaps TRBD1 as D (5 bases). Trimming took 5 bases from V and 8 from J, leaving 14 bases between them. Germline V gene sequence: CDR1 GTSNPN, CDR2 SVGIG (reference sequence). CDR3 length: 12 amino acids.

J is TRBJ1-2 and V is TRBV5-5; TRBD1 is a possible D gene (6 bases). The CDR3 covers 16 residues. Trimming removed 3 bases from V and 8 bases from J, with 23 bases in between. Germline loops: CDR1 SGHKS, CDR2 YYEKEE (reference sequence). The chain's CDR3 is CASSWTRTGRGDGYTF. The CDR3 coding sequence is TGTGCCAGCAGCTGGACCCGTACAGGGAGGGGTGACGGCTACACCTTC.

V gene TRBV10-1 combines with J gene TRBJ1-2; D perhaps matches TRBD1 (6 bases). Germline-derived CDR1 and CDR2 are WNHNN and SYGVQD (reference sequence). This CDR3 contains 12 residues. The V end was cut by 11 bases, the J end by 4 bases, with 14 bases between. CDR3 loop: CAAGGPAYGYTF. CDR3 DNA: TGCGCCGCCGGGGGGCCGGCCTATGGCTACACCTTC.

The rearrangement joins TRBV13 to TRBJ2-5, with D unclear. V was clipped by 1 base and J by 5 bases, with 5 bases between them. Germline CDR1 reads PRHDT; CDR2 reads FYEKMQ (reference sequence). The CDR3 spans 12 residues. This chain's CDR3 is CASSLARETQYF. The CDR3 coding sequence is TGTGCCAGCAGCTTAGCTAGGGAGACCCAGTACTTC.

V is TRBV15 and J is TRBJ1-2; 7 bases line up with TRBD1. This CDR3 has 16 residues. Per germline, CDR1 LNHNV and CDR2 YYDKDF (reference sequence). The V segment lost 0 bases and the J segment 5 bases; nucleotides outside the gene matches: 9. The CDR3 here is CATSREAGGMGYGYTF. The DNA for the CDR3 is TGTGCCACCAGCAGAGAAGCAGGGGGGATGGGATATGGCTACACCTTC.

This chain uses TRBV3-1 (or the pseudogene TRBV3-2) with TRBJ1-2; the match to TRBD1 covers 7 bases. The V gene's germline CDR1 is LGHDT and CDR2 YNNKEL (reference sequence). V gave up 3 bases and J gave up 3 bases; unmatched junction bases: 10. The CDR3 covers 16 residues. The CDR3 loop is CASSQYLRDSHYGYTF. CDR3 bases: TGTGCCAGCAGCCAGTACCTTAGGGACAGCCACTATGGCTACACCTTC.

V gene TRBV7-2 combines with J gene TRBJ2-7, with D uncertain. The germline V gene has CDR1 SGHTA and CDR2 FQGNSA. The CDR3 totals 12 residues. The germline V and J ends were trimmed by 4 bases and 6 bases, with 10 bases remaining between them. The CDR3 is CASSSLEAEQYF. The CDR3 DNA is TGTGCCAGCAGCTCCCTAGAGGCCGAGCAGTACTTC.

The CDR3 loop reads CASSPGTGSLRGYF. For the CDR3, the DNA is TGTGCCAGCAGCCCCGGGACAGGATCCCTACGAGGGTACTTC. The V and J genes are TRBV7-2 and TRBJ2-7, with 8 bases fitting TRBD1. Germline V gives CDR1 SGHTA, CDR2 FQGNSA. V shed 5 bases, J shed 12 bases, and the junction held 15 bases outside the gene matches. This CDR3 comprises 14 residues.

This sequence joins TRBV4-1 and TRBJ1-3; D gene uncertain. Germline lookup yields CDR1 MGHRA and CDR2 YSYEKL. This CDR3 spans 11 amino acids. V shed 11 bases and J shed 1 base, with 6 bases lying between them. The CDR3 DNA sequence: TGCGCCGTCATGTCTGGAAACACCATATATTTT. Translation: CAVMSGNTIYF.

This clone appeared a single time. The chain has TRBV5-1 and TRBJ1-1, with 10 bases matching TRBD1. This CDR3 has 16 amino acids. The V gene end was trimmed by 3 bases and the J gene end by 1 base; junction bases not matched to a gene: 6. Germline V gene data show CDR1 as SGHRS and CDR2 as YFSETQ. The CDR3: CASSWGDRGSNTEAFF. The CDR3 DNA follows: TGCGCCAGCAGCTGGGGGGACAGGGGTTCGAACACTGAAGCTTTCTTT. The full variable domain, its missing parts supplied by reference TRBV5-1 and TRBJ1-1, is KAGVTQTPRYLIKTRGQQVTLSCSPISGHRSVSWYQQTPGQGLQFLFEYFSETQRNKGNFPGRFSGRQFSNSRSEMNVSTLELGDSALYLCASSWGDRGSNTEAFFGQGTRLTVV.

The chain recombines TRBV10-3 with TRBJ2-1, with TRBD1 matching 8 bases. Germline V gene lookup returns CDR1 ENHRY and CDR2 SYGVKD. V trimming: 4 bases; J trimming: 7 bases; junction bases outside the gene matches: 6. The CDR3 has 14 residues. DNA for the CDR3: TGTGCCATCAGTGGTTCAGGGGGCGGGAATGAGCAGTTCTTC. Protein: CAISGSGGGNEQFF.